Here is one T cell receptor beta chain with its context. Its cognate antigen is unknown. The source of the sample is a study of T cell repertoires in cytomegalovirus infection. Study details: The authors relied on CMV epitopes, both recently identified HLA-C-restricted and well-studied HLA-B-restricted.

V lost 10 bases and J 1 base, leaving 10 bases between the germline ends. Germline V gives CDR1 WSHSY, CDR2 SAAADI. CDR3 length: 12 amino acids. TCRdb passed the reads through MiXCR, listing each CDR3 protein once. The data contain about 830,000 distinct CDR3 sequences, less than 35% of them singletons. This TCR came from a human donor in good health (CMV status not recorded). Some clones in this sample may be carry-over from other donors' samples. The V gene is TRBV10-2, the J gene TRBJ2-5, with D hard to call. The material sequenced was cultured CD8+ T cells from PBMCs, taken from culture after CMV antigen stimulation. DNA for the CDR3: TGCGCCACGGCCATGGGCCAAGAGACCCAGTACTTC. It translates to CATAMGQETQYF.